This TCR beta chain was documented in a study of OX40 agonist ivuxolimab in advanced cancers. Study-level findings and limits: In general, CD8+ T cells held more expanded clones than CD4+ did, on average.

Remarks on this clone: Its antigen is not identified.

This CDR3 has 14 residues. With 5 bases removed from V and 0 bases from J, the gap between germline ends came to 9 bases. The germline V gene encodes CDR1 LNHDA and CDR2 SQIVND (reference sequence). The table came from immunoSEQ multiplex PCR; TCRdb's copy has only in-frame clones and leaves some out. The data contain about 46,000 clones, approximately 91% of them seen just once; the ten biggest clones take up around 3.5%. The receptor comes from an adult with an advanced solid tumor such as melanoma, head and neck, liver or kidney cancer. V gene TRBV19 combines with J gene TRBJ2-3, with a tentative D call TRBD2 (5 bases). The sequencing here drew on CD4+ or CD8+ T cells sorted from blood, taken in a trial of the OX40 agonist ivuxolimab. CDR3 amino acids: CASSRTQSTDTQYF. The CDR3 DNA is TGTGCCAGTAGTCGGACTCAAAGCACAGATACGCAGTATTTT.